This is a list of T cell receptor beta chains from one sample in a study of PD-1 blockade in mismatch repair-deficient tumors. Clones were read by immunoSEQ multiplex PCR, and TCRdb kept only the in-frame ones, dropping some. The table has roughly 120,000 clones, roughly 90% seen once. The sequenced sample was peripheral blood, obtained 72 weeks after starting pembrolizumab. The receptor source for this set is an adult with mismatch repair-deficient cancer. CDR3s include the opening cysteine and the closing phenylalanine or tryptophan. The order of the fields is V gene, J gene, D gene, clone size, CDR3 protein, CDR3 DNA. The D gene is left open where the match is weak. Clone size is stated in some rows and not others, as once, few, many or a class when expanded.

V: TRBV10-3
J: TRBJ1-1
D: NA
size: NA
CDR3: CAIAPARERNTEAFF
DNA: TGTGCCATCGCCCCGGCTCGGGAAAGGAACACTGAAGCTTTCTTT

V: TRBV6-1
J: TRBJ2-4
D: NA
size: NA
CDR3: CASSEEKVMDIQYF
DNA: TGTGCCAGCAGTGAAGAAAAAGTCATGGACATTCAGTACTTC

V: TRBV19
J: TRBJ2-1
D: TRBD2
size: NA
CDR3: CASSILAGEQFF
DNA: TGTGCCAGTAGTATACTAGCGGGAGAGCAGTTCTTC

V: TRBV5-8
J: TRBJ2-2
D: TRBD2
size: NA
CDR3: CASSLTSGSTFTGELFF
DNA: TGTGCCAGCAGTTTGACTAGCGGGAGTACTTTCACCGGGGAGCTGTTTTTT

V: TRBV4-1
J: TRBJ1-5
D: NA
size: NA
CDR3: CASSQREYSNQPQHF
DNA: TGCGCCAGCAGCCAAAGAGAGTATAGCAATCAGCCCCAGCATTTT

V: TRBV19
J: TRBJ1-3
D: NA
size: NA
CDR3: CATSQGFGNTIYF
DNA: TGTGCCACCTCTCAGGGGTTTGGAAACACCATATATTTT

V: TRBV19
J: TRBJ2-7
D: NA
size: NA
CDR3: CASSISGASYEQYF
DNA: TGTGCCAGTAGTATTTCGGGAGCCTCCTACGAGCAGTACTTC

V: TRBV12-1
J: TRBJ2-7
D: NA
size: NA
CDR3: CASSFRCSEQYF
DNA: TGTGCCAGCAGCTTTCGGTGTAGCGAGCAGTACTTC

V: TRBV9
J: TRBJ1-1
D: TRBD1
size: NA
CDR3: CASSPTGDMAEAFF
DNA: TGTGCCAGCAGCCCGACAGGGGATATGGCTGAAGCTTTCTTT

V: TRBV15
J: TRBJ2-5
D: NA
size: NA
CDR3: CATSRVKGPSVETQYF
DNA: TGTGCCACCAGCAGAGTCAAGGGGCCCTCGGTGGAGACCCAGTACTTC

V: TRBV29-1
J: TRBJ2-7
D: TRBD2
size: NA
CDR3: CSGASGSGEQYF
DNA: TGCAGCGGGGCTAGCGGGAGTGGAGAGCAGTACTTC

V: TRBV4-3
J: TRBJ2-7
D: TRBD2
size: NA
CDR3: CASSQAATSGSYEQYF
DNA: TGCGCCAGCAGCCAAGCAGCGACTAGCGGGAGCTACGAGCAGTACTTC

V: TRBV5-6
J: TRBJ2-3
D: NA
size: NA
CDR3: CASSPGALSTQYF
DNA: TGTGCCAGCAGCCCGGGCGCGCTGAGTACGCAGTATTTT

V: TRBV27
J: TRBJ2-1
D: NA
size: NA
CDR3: CASDPWGDSYNEQFF
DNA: TGTGCCAGTGATCCTTGGGGGGACTCCTACAATGAGCAGTTCTTC

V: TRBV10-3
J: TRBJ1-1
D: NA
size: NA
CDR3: CAISHDPPEAFF
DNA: TGTGCCATCAGTCATGACCCCCCTGAAGCTTTCTTT

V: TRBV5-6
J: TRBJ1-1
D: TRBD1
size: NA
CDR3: CASSFQGADTEAFF
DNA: TGTGCCAGCAGCTTTCAGGGGGCTGACACTGAAGCTTTCTTT

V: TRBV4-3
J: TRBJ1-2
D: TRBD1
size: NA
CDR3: CASSHPGQGAGGYTF
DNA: TGCGCCAGCAGCCACCCGGGACAGGGGGCAGGGGGCTACACCTTC

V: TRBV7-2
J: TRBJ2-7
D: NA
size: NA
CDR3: CASSLTYEQYF
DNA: TGTGCCAGCAGCTTAACCTACGAGCAGTACTTC

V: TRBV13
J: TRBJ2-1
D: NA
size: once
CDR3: CASSLVSSRNNEQFF
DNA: TGTGCCAGCAGCTTAGTATCTTCTAGAAACAATGAGCAGTTCTTC

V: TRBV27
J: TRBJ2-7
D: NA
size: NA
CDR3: CASSLFPGLDYEQYF
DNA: TGTGCCAGCAGTTTATTCCCAGGGCTCGACTACGAGCAGTACTTC

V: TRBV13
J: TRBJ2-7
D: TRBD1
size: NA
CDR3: CASSLGTGGSTGF
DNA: TGTGCCAGCAGCTTGGGGACAGGGGGCTCCACGGGCTTC

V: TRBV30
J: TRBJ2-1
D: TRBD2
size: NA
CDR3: CAWSPFLGLAGFYNEQFF
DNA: TGTGCCTGGAGTCCGTTCCTAGGACTAGCGGGGTTTTACAATGAGCAGTTCTTC

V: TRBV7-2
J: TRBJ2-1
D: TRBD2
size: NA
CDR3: CASSSGTSGLHEQFF
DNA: TGTGCCAGCAGCTCCGGGACTAGCGGGTTGCATGAGCAGTTCTTC

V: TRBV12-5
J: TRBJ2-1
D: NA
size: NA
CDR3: CASGAGGTALNNEQFF
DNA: TGTGCTAGTGGTGCCGGGGGGACAGCACTAAACAATGAGCAGTTCTTC

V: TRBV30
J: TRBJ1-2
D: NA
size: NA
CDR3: CAWRRDTYGYTF
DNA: TGTGCCTGGAGAAGGGACACCTATGGCTACACCTTC

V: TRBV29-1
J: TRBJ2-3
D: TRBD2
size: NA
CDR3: CSVPTLASITDTQYF
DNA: TGCAGCGTTCCAACACTAGCGTCGATCACAGATACGCAGTATTTT

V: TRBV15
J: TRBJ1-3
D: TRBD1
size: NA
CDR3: CATSINRGSGNTIYF
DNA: TGTGCCACCAGCATTAACAGGGGCTCTGGAAACACCATATATTTT

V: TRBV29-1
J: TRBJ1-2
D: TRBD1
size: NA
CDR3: CSVSGTGGNNYGYTF
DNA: TGCAGCGTTTCCGGGACAGGGGGCAATAACTATGGCTACACCTTC

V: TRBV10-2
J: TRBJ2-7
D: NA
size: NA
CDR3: CASSEDGSVYEQYF
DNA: TGTGCCAGCAGTGAAGACGGATCCGTTTACGAGCAGTACTTC

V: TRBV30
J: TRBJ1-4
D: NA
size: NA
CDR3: CAWQTPNEKLFF
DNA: TGTGCCTGGCAGACACCTAATGAAAAACTGTTTTTT

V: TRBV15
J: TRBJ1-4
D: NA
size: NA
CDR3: CATSRERRRDEKLFF
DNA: TGTGCCACCAGCAGAGAAAGGCGACGGGATGAAAAACTGTTTTTT

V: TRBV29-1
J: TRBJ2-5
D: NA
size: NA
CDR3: CSVDEQTQETQYF
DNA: TGCAGCGTTGATGAGCAGACCCAAGAGACCCAGTACTTC

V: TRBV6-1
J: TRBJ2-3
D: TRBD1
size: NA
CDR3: CAAITGTDHTDTQYF
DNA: TGTGCAGCGATAACCGGGACAGACCACACAGATACGCAGTATTTT

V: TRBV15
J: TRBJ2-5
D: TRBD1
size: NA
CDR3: CATSNDRGLGETQYF
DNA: TGTGCCACCAGCAACGACAGGGGGCTCGGGGAGACCCAGTACTTC

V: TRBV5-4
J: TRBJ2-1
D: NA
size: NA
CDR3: CASSLGQASFNEQFF
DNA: TGTGCCAGCAGCTTGGGGCAGGCTAGCTTCAATGAGCAGTTCTTC

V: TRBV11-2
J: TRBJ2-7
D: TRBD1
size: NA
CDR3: CASSLDGDRVWVSYEQYF
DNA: TGTGCCAGCAGCTTAGATGGCGACAGGGTATGGGTCTCCTACGAGCAGTACTTC

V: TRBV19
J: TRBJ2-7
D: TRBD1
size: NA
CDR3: CASTPTGEFSEQYF
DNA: TGTGCCAGTACCCCGACAGGGGAGTTCTCCGAGCAGTACTTC

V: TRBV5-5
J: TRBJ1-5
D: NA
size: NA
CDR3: CASSLGPDGNQPQHF
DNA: TGTGCCAGCAGCTTGGGGCCGGATGGCAATCAGCCCCAGCATTTT

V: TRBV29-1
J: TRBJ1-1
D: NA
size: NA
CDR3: CSVSPGRDGNTEAFF
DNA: TGCAGCGTTTCCCCCGGGCGCGATGGGAACACTGAAGCTTTCTTT

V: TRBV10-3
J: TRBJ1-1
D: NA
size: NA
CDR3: CAISESAGRGPLNTEAFF
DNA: TGTGCCATCAGTGAGTCAGCCGGGAGGGGCCCCTTGAACACTGAAGCTTTCTTT

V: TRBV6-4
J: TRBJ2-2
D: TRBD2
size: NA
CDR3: CASSDGTSGNTGELFF
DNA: TGTGCCAGCAGTGACGGGACTAGCGGGAACACCGGGGAGCTGTTTTTT

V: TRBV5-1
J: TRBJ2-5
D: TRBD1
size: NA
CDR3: CASSLGQGEGETQYF
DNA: TGCGCCAGCAGCTTGGGACAGGGTGAAGGGGAGACCCAGTACTTC

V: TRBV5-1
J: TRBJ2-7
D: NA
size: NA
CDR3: CASSLDPTASGYEQYF
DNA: TGCGCCAGCAGCTTGGACCCGACAGCTTCGGGCTACGAGCAGTACTTC

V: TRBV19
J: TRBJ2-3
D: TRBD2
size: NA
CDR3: CASSHREGLSDTQYF
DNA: TGTGCCAGTAGTCACCGGGAGGGCCTTTCAGATACGCAGTATTTT

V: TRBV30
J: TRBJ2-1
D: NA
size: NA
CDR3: CAGTLGGYNEQFF
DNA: TGTGCCGGGACCTTGGGTGGCTACAATGAGCAGTTCTTC

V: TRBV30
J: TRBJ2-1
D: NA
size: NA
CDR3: CAWSVLRGFTYNEQFF
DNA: TGTGCCTGGAGTGTACTCCGGGGATTCACCTACAATGAGCAGTTCTTC

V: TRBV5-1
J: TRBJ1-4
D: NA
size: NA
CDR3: CASLKDRRNEKLFF
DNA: TGCGCCAGCCTTAAGGACAGACGTAATGAAAAACTGTTTTTT

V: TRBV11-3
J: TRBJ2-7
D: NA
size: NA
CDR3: CASRVQGSAYEQYF
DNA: TGTGCCAGCAGAGTTCAGGGGTCTGCCTACGAGCAGTACTTC

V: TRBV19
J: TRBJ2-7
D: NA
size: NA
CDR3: CASSEGSASEQYF
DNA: TGTGCCAGTAGTGAGGGATCCGCGTCCGAGCAGTACTTC

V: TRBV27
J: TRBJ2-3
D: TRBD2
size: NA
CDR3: CASSPGLALSTDTQYF
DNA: TGTGCCAGCAGTCCTGGACTAGCGCTTAGCACAGATACGCAGTATTTT

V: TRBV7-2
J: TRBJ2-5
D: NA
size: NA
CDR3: CASSPDGLVEETQYF
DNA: TGTGCCAGCAGCCCGGACGGCCTCGTCGAAGAGACCCAGTACTTC

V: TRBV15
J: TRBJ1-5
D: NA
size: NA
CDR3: CATSRDPPANSNQPQHF
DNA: TGTGCCACCAGCAGAGATCCCCCAGCGAATAGCAATCAGCCCCAGCATTTT

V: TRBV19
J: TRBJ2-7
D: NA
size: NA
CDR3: CASRPDARIWGYEQYF
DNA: TGTGCCAGTAGACCCGACGCTAGGATTTGGGGCTACGAGCAGTACTTC

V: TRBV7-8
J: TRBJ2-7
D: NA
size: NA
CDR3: CASSLAQVSYEQYF
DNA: TGTGCCAGCAGCTTAGCCCAGGTTTCTTACGAGCAGTACTTC

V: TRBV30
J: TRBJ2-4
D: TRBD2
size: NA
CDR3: CAWSAPGLAGVRAKNIQYF
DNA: TGTGCCTGGAGTGCCCCGGGACTAGCGGGAGTGAGAGCCAAAAACATTCAGTACTTC